This entry features one TCR beta chain sequence. No antigen is known for it. The table came from immunoSEQ multiplex PCR; TCRdb's copy has only in-frame clones and leaves some out. Among over 95,000 clones listed, approximately 87% were seen once. The data were taken from a study of T cell responses to AZD1222 COVID-19 vaccine. Study background: Some second doses came at about 4 weeks and others at about 12 weeks; these were pooled. The study's findings and limits: Reportedly, close to half of spike-specific TCRs are directed against unmutated variant regions. Females outnumbered males among donors, who were mostly white British; clonal diversity was possibly underestimated.

The CDR3 is made up of 13 amino acids. With 6 bases clipped from V and 10 bases from J, the junction kept 8 bases outside the gene matches. The germline V gene encodes CDR1 MDHEN and CDR2 SYDVKM. This chain joins TRBV28 and TRBJ1-2; 10 nucleotides align to TRBD1. Sequencing was performed on peripheral blood, taken on day 0 of AZD1222 vaccination. This TCR derives from an adult in good health. The CDR3 nucleotides read TGTGCCAGCAGCTCTAGACAGGGGGCGGACTACACCTTC. Translation: CASSSRQGADYTF.